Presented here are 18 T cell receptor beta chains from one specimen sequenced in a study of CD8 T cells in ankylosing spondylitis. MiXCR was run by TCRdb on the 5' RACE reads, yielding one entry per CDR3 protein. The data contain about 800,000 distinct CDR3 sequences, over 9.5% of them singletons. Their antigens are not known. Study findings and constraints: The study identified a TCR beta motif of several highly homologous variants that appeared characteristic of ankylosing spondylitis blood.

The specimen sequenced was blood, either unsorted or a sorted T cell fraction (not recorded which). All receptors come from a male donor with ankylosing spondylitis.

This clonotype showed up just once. In nucleotides, the CDR3 is TGCGCCAGCAGCCAAGGTGGACTAGCGGCACGCACAGATACGCAGTATTTT. Encoded protein: CASSQGGLAARTDTQYF. The chain recombines TRBV4-1 with TRBJ2-3; 10 positions agree with TRBD2. The CDR3 contains 17 residues. V lost 1 base and J lost 1; bases outside the gene matches: 5. The V gene's germline CDR1 is MGHRA and CDR2 YSYEKL.

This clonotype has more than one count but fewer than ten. The CDR3 DNA reads as TGCAGTGCTAAAGGGGGGCAGCAAGAGACCCAGTACTTC. This encodes CSAKGGQQETQYF. The V call is TRBV20-1, the J call TRBJ2-5; either TRBD1 or TRBD2 may supply D (6 bases each). Trimming shortened V by 4 bases and J by 2 bases, and 11 bases separated the two germline ends. This CDR3 comprises 13 residues. CDR1 and CDR2 (germline): DFQATT, SNEGSKA (reference sequence).

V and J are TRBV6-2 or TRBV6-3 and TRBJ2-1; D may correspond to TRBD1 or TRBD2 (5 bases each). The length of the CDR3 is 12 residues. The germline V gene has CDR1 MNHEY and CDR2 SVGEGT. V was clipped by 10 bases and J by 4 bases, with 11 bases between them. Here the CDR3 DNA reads TGTGCCACCCGGGACGTTTACAATGAGCAGTTCTTC. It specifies CATRDVYNEQFF.

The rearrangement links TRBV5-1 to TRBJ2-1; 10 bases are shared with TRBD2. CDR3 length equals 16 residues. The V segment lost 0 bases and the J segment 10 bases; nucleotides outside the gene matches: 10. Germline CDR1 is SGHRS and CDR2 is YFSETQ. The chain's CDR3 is CASSLAEGLASREQFF. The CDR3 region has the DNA TGCGCCAGCAGCTTGGCCGAGGGACTAGCGTCCCGGGAGCAGTTCTTC.

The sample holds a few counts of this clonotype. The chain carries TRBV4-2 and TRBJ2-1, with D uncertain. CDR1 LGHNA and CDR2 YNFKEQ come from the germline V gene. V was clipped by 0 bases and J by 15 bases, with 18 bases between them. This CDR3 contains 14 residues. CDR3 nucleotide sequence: TGTGCCAGCAGCCAAGAACCCAGGACCCAAGGCCTGTTCTTC. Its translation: CASSQEPRTQGLFF.

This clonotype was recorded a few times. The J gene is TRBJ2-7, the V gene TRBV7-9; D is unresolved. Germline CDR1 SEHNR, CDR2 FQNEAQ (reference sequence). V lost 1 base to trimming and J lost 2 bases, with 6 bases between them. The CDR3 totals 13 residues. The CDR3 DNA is TGTGCCAGCAGCTTAGTCAACGCCTACGAGCAGTACTTC. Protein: CASSLVNAYEQYF.

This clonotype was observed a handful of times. The DNA for the CDR3 is TGTGCCACCAGTGACCTGGGTGAGCAGTTCTTC. Translated: CATSDLGEQFF. The genes are TRBV24-1 and TRBJ2-1; D not certain. The V and J ends lost 4 bases and 9 bases respectively, with 6 bases between them. The CDR3 has 11 residues. Germline values: CDR1 KGHDR, CDR2 SFDVKD.

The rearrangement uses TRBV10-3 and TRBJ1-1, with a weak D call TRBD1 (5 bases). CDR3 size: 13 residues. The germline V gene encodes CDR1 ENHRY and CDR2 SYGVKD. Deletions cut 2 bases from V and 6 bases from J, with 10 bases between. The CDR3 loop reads CAISERDRPEAFF. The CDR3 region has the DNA TGTGCCATCAGTGAGCGCGACAGACCTGAAGCTTTCTTT.

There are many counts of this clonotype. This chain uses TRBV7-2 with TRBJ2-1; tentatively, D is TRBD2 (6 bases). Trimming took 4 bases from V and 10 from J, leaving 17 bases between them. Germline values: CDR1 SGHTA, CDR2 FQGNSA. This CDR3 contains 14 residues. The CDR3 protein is CASSSRWGVGEQFF. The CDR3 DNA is TGTGCCAGCAGCTCTCGGTGGGGGGTTGGGGAGCAGTTCTTC.

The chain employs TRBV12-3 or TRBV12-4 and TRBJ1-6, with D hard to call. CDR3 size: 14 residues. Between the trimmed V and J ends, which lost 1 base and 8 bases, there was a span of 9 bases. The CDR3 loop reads CASSLEPIYSPLHF. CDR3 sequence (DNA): TGTGCCAGCAGTTTAGAACCGATTTATTCACCCCTCCACTTT.

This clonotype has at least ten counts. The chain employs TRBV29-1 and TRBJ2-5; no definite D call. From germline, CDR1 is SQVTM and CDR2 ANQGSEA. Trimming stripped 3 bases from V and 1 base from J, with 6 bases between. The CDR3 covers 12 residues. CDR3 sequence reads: CSVEGSQETQYF. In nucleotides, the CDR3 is TGCAGCGTTGAGGGATCCCAAGAGACCCAGTACTTC.

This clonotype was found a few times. This CDR3 is CSASAYYEQYF. The CDR3 coding sequence is TGCAGTGCCTCTGCGTACTACGAGCAGTACTTC. This chain links TRBV20-1 with TRBJ2-7; D remains unclear. The germline V gene encodes CDR1 DFQATT and CDR2 SNEGSKA (reference sequence). The V end was cut by 6 bases, the J end by 3 bases, with 9 bases between. This CDR3 region has 11 residues.

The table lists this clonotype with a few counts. CDR3 bases: TGTGCCAGCAATACGGGTCCTGGAAACACCATATATTTT. Its protein product is CASNTGPGNTIYF. The V and J genes are TRBV7-2 and TRBJ1-3; no firm D call. The germline gives CDR1 SGHTA, CDR2 FQGNSA. This CDR3 region has 13 residues. Trimming stripped 7 bases from V and 2 bases from J, with 9 bases between. The entire variable domain, with the rest obtained from reference TRBV7-2 and TRBJ1-3, is as follows: GAGVSQSPSNKVTEKGKDVELRCDPISGHTALYWYRQSLGQGLEFLIYFQGNSAPDKSGLPSDRFSAERTGGSVSTLTIQRTQQEDSAVYLCASNTGPGNTIYFGEGSWLTVV.

The DNA for the CDR3 is TGCGCCAGCAGCTGGCGAACAAAGGGGACTAACTACGAGCAGTACTTC. Its translation is CASSWRTKGTNYEQYF. The gene calls are TRBV4-1 and TRBJ2-7, with 7 nucleotides matching TRBD2. V trimming: 5 bases; J trimming: 3 bases; junction bases outside the gene matches: 13. Germline values: CDR1 MGHRA, CDR2 YSYEKL. CDR3 size: 16 residues.

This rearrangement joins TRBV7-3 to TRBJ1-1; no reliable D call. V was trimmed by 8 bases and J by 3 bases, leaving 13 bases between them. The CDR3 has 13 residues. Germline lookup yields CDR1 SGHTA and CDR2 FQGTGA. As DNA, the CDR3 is TGTGCCAGCGGGGAGTCATCCGACACTGAAGCTTTCTTT. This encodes CASGESSDTEAFF.

The CDR3 loop is CASSPRGSYADTQYF. CDR3 nucleotides: TGTGCCAGCTCCCCCAGGGGATCATATGCAGATACGCAGTATTTT. J is TRBJ2-3 and V is TRBV18; D is perhaps TRBD1 (6 bases). V lost 6 bases to trimming and J lost 4 bases, with 17 bases between them. The CDR3 is made up of 15 amino acids. Germline V CDR1 and CDR2: KGHSH, LQKENI. The full variable domain, its missing parts supplied by reference TRBV18 and TRBJ2-3, is NAGVMQNPRHLVRRRGQEARLRCSPMKGHSHVYWYRQLPEEGLKFMVYLQKENIIDESGMPKERFSAEFPKEGPSILRIQQVVRGDSAAYFCASSPRGSYADTQYFGPGTRLTVL.

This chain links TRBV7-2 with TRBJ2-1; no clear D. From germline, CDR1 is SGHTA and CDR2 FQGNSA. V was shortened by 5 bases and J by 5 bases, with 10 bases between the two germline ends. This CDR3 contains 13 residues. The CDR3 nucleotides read TGTGCCAGCAGCGACCCCCTCCACAATGAGCAGTTCTTC. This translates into CASSDPLHNEQFF.

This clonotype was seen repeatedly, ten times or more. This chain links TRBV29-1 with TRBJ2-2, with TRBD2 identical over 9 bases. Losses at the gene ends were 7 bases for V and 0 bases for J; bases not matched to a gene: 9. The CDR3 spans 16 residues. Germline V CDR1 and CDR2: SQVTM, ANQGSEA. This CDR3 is CSAERSSGTNTGELFF. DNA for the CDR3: TGCAGCGCCGAGCGGTCTAGCGGGACGAACACCGGGGAGCTGTTTTTT.